What follows describes a single TCR beta chain. Its antigen is not known. A much larger clone differs from this one at a single base, so this may be a read error. At least 5 micrograms of total RNA were extracted per sample. These data come from a study of blood T cells in healthy people across ages. The study, taken as a whole, reports: Naive CD4+ cells and diversity were both higher in long-lived donors than in aged donors.

The germline gives CDR1 SQVTM, CDR2 ANQGSEA. The V end lost 6 bases, the J end lost 3 bases, and 18 bases lay between the germline ends. The length of the CDR3 is 14 residues. The use of a sample-barcoded 5' primer and a J-beta primer mix characterized a second PCR of about 7 to 12 cycles. MiXCR, applied by TCRdb to the 5' RACE reads, yields one record per CDR3 protein. The sample includes about 1.8 million distinct CDR3 sequences, about 50% of them seen just once. This TCR came from a woman aged 35 to 49 in good health. The material sequenced was blood. The chain joins TRBV29-1 to TRBJ2-7; D is perhaps TRBD1 (5 bases). CDR3: CSVGSTGSDYEQYF. The CDR3 DNA reads TGCAGCGTCGGTAGTACAGGATCAGACTACGAGCAGTACTTC.